Below, 19 T cell receptor beta chains from the same sample are listed, as sequenced in a study of blood T cell repertoires in COVID-19. Assay used: immunoSEQ multiplex PCR; TCRdb lists only in-frame clones, some missing. Of 150,000 to 200,000 clones in the sample, approximately 83% were seen once. The specimen sequenced was peripheral blood. The source of these receptors is an elderly woman with active or convalescent COVID-19.

The chain combines TRBV12-3 or TRBV12-4 with TRBJ1-2; D is perhaps TRBD1 (6 bases). The CDR3 loop spans 13 amino acids. The ends were cut back, 7 bases at V and 8 bases at J, with 17 bases in the middle. The CDR3, as DNA: TGTGCCAGCACCAATCGGGCAGGGGAAGGCTACACCTTC. Encoded protein: CASTNRAGEGYTF.

V and J are TRBV25-1 and TRBJ1-1, with 12 positions matching TRBD1. Trimming at V came to 1 base and at J to 4 bases, leaving 7 bases not matched to a gene. Per germline, CDR1 MGHDK and CDR2 SYGVNS. The CDR3 extends over 17 amino acids. CDR3 nucleotides: TGTGCCAGCAGTGAATGGGGACAGGGGGCGAGTAGCACTGAAGCTTTCTTT. Residues: CASSEWGQGASSTEAFF. Full variable domain (outside the CDR3, taken from reference TRBV25-1 and TRBJ1-1): EADIYQTPRYLVIGTGKKITLECSQTMGHDKMYWYQQDPGMELHLIHYSYGVNSTEKGDLSSESTVSRIRTEHFPLTLESARPSHTSQYLCASSEWGQGASSTEAFFGQGTRLTVV.

The CDR3 sequence is CASSIDRGRDSWFTGELFF. CDR3 coding DNA: TGTGCCAGTAGTATAGATAGGGGCAGGGACAGCTGGTTCACCGGGGAGCTGTTTTTT. V is TRBV19 and J is TRBJ2-2, with 7 nucleotides matching TRBD1. Germline V CDR1 and CDR2: LNHDA, SQIVND (reference sequence). The CDR3 extends over 19 amino acids. The V segment lost 0 bases and the J segment 4 bases; nucleotides outside the gene matches: 14.

The rearrangement joins TRBV30 to TRBJ2-1; 7 bases match TRBD2. This CDR3 spans 13 amino acids. Unmatched junction bases numbered 8, after V lost 3 bases and J lost 9 bases. In germline, CDR1 is GTSNPN, CDR2 SVGIG (reference sequence). Here the CDR3 DNA reads TGTGCCTGGAGCCTGGGGGGGTTTGGTGAGCAGTTCTTC. This sequence encodes CAWSLGGFGEQFF.

The rearrangement joins TRBV25-1 to TRBJ1-2, with unresolved D. Germline CDR1 is MGHDK and CDR2 is SYGVNS. The CDR3 runs to 14 residues. The V gene lost 3 bases and the J gene lost 4 bases, with 12 bases spanning the gap. Here the CDR3 DNA reads TGTGCCAGCAGTGACCGACACGAAAGCTATGGCTACACCTTC. This codes for CASSDRHESYGYTF.

This clone came up a few times. The V gene is TRBV19, the J gene TRBJ2-3, with 12 positions matching TRBD2. This CDR3 region has 10 residues. Looked up from germline, CDR1 is LNHDA and CDR2 is SQIVND (reference sequence). Trimming took 10 bases from V and 14 from J; bases not matched to a gene: 4. The chain's CDR3 is CATGLAGLYF. In DNA, the CDR3 is TGTGCCACCGGACTAGCGGGGTTGTATTTT.

The chain carries TRBV6-5 and TRBJ2-7, with 7 bases aligning to TRBD1. J was trimmed by 3 bases and V by 10 bases; bases with no gene match: 9. From germline, CDR1 is MNHEY and CDR2 SVGAGI. This CDR3 comprises 13 residues. The CDR3 nucleotides read TGTGCCACTACAGGGGAAGGCCGCTACGAGCAGTACTTC. It codes for CATTGEGRYEQYF.

This sequence joins TRBV19 and TRBJ1-5, with 8 bases that match TRBD1. This CDR3 comprises 16 residues. The germline V gene has CDR1 LNHDA and CDR2 SQIVND (reference sequence). V trimming: 3 bases; J trimming: 5 bases; junction bases outside the gene matches: 9. This chain's CDR3 is CASSIRGTGRDQPQHF. The CDR3 coding sequence is TGTGCCAGTAGTATTCGGGGGACAGGAAGGGATCAGCCCCAGCATTTT.

This chain uses TRBV19 with TRBJ1-5, with 8 bases lining up with TRBD1. This CDR3 spans 14 amino acids. The trim removed 2 bases at V and 8 bases at J, leaving 5 bases unmatched. The germline gives CDR1 LNHDA, CDR2 SQIVND (reference sequence). CDR3 nucleotide sequence: TGTGCCAGTAGTATACAGGGGGCAGTGGAGCCCCAGCATTTT. Protein: CASSIQGAVEPQHF.

The V and J genes are TRBV7-9 and TRBJ1-2; D is undetermined. Trimming removed 2 bases from V and 1 base from J, with 5 bases in between. Per the germline V gene, CDR1 is SEHNR and CDR2 is FQNEAQ (reference sequence). The CDR3 extends over 13 amino acids. Written as DNA, the CDR3 is TGTGCCAGCAGCTTAAACAGTAACTATGGCTACACCTTC. The encoded protein is CASSLNSNYGYTF.

At least ten counts were recorded for this clone. The chain employs TRBV25-1 and TRBJ1-1, with unresolved D. Germline V gene data show CDR1 as MGHDK and CDR2 as SYGVNS. This CDR3 has 13 amino acids. V gave up 9 bases and J gave up 2 bases, with 13 bases separating them. CDR3 sequence: CASTRSPNTEAFF. The CDR3 DNA reads TGTGCCAGTACAAGATCCCCCAACACTGAAGCTTTCTTT.

V is TRBV28 and J is TRBJ1-2; D gene unclear. This CDR3 is 15 amino acids long. The germline CDR1 and CDR2 sequences are MDHEN and SYDVKM. Trimming cost V 5 bases and J 5 bases, with 18 bases left between them. For the CDR3, the DNA is TGTGCCAGCAGTGCCTACCAGGTGCCCTATTATGGCTACACCTTC. Protein product: CASSAYQVPYYGYTF.

This clone was observed a single time. V and J are TRBV19 and TRBJ1-1, with 11 bases matching TRBD1. Trimming removed 5 bases from V and 4 bases from J; junction bases left unmatched: 3. The CDR3 length is 14 residues. Germline values: CDR1 LNHDA, CDR2 SQIVND (reference sequence). CDR3 residues: CASSSGTGGTEAFF. CDR3 coding DNA: TGTGCCAGTAGTTCCGGGACAGGGGGCACTGAAGCTTTCTTT.

The rearrangement links TRBV9 to TRBJ2-3; D possibly corresponds to TRBD2 (5 bases). The CDR3 totals 17 residues. Germline-derived CDR1 and CDR2 are SGDLS and YYNGEE. Trimming pared 0 bases from V and 2 bases from J, leaving 16 bases between. The CDR3 nucleotides are TGTGCCAGCAGCGTAGAGGAGACTACGGATTTCACAGATACGCAGTATTTT. This sequence encodes CASSVEETTDFTDTQYF.

In regard to this clone: The junction differs from germline at one of its ends, possibly a read error. The gene calls are TRBV4-2 and TRBJ2-1, with 11 positions matching TRBD1. In germline, CDR1 is LGHNA, CDR2 YNFKEQ. The CDR3 totals 16 residues. CDR3: CAGSQDIRTGGSEQFF. The CDR3 DNA is TGTGCCGGCAGCCAAGATATTAGGACAGGGGGCTCTGAGCAGTTCTTC.

The V and J genes are TRBV27 and TRBJ1-6; the D gene is possibly TRBD1 (6 bases). V was clipped by 2 bases and J by 9 bases, with 8 bases between them. This CDR3 spans 13 amino acids. Germline CDR1 reads MNHEY; CDR2 reads SMNVEV (reference sequence). CDR3 residues: CASSLDRLSPLHF. The DNA for the CDR3 is TGTGCCAGCAGTTTAGACAGGCTTTCACCCCTCCACTTT.

V usage is TRBV6-1 and J usage is TRBJ1-3; D uncertain. V lost 2 bases and J 4 bases, leaving 24 bases between the germline ends. The CDR3 extends over 19 amino acids. Germline V gene lookup returns CDR1 MNHNS and CDR2 SASEGT. CDR3 loop: CASSELGSLGGISGNTIYF. DNA for the CDR3: TGTGCCAGCAGTGAACTGGGCAGCTTGGGCGGGATCTCAGGAAACACCATATATTTT.

This chain links TRBV6-5 with TRBJ1-3, with a weak D call TRBD1 (6 bases). V was cut by 0 bases and J by 2 bases, with 11 bases left in between. The CDR3 sequence is 16 residues long. CDR1 and CDR2 (germline): MNHEY, SVGAGI. In nucleotides, the CDR3 is TGTGCCAGCAGTTACTCCCCAGGGGCGGCTGGAAACACCATATATTTT. Encoded protein: CASSYSPGAAGNTIYF.

The chain employs TRBV11-3 and TRBJ2-3; 13 nucleotides agree with TRBD2. The CDR3 spans 15 residues. The V gene end was trimmed by 6 bases and the J gene end by 4 bases; junction bases not matched to a gene: 4. CDR1 is SGHNT, CDR2 YENEEA, per germline. The CDR3 coding sequence is TGTGCCAGCAGGGGACTAGCGGGACCATCAGATACGCAGTATTTT. Its translation is CASRGLAGPSDTQYF.